The following is a TCR beta chain sequence with its context. Its antigen is currently unknown. The CDR3 length is 12 residues. The germline V and J ends were trimmed by 1 base and 7 bases, with 7 bases remaining between them. Germline-derived CDR1 and CDR2 are SNHLY and FYNNEI. This specimen comes from a study of T cells after yellow fever vaccination. A process of 5'RACE template switching, which added a universal primer site and UMIs, was used to make TCR cDNA. TCRdb passed the 5' RACE reads through MiXCR, listing each CDR3 protein once. The sample consists of 55,000 to 70,000 distinct CDR3 sequences, approximately 7% of them appearing once. Findings of the study overall: Booster sampling recovered most clones from primary vaccination (96% CD4, 80% to 90% CD8). On re-exposure, the response was weaker but peaked faster, at day 5 versus 15.

The sequence was obtained from a man between 18 and 29 years old who received the YFV17D yellow fever vaccine. The gene calls are TRBV2 and TRBJ1-2; D gene uncertain. The source was CD8+ T cells sorted from PBMCs, collected roughly 45 days after the first yellow fever vaccination. CDR3 bases: TGTGCCAGCAGTGAAGAGGAGGTTGGCTACACCTTC. This translates into CASSEEEVGYTF.